Each of the 20 T cell receptor beta chains below was sequenced from the same sample in a study of T cells after yellow fever vaccination. TCRdb reanalysed the 5' RACE reads using MiXCR and keeps one entry per CDR3 protein. The sample carries some 240,000 distinct CDR3 sequences, roughly 3.3% recorded once. The material sequenced was CD4+ T cells sorted from PBMCs, taken 10 days after the yellow fever booster vaccination. The receptors were gathered from a man aged 18 to 29 who received the YFV17D yellow fever vaccine.

In its sample, this clonotype was seen many times. This chain connects TRBV20-1 to TRBJ2-3, with D perhaps matching TRBD1 or TRBD2 (6 bases each). The CDR3 consists of 14 residues. Trimming left V 7 bases short and J 2 bases short, with 16 bases between. The V gene's germline CDR1 is DFQATT and CDR2 SNEGSKA (reference sequence). The CDR3 DNA sequence: TGCAGTGTCTTCCGAGGGGGGACCACAGATACGCAGTATTTT. Protein: CSVFRGGTTDTQYF.

This clonotype was counted many times. J is TRBJ2-5 and V is TRBV29-1; D is unresolved. The V gene's germline CDR1 is SQVTM and CDR2 ANQGSEA. V lost 5 bases to trimming and J lost 9 bases, with 22 bases between them. This CDR3 spans 14 amino acids. CDR3 coding DNA: TGCAGCGTTATAGACCCGAGTCGAACTGCGGCCCAGTACTTC. Encoded protein: CSVIDPSRTAAQYF.

This clonotype was detected many times. V and J are TRBV10-3 and TRBJ2-2, with D tentatively TRBD1 or TRBD2 (5 bases each). The CDR3 runs 14 residues. Germline V lookup: CDR1 ENHRY, CDR2 SYGVKD. V was clipped by 4 bases and J by 3 bases, with 9 bases between them. The CDR3 sequence is CAISGRDDTGELFF. The CDR3, as DNA: TGTGCCATCAGTGGCAGGGACGACACCGGGGAGCTGTTTTTT.

This clonotype was counted at least ten times. This chain connects TRBV7-2 to TRBJ2-7; D may match TRBD1 or TRBD2 (5 bases each). CDR1 SGHTA and CDR2 FQGNSA come from the germline V gene. V lost 3 bases to trimming and J lost 0 bases, with 12 bases between them. The CDR3 runs to 15 residues. The CDR3 protein is CASSFYSGSSYEQYV. CDR3 bases: TGTGCCAGCAGCTTTTATTCAGGGAGCTCCTACGAGCAGTACGTC.

This chain joins TRBV24-1 and TRBJ2-3; 9 bases line up with TRBD1. The junction had 5 bases not matched to a gene; V was cut back by 4 bases and J by 4 bases. The V gene's germline CDR1 is KGHDR and CDR2 SFDVKD. The CDR3 is 15 residues long. The CDR3 loop reads CATSDPGQGPDTQYF. The DNA of the CDR3 is TGTGCCACCAGTGACCCAGGACAGGGGCCAGATACGCAGTATTTT.

This clonotype was observed many times. V is TRBV6-5 and J is TRBJ1-6, with 10 bases identical to TRBD1. In germline, CDR1 is MNHEY, CDR2 SVGAGI. This CDR3 is built from 14 residues. J was trimmed by 13 bases and V by 5 bases; bases with no gene match: 8. In DNA form, the CDR3 reads TGTGCCAGCAGTCAGGGACAGGGGAGGCCGCCCCTCCACTTT. Translated, it gives CASSQGQGRPPLHF.

This clonotype was recorded at least ten times. The CDR3 DNA sequence: TGCGCCAGCAGCAGGACTAGCGGGGGGGCATATGAGCAGTTCTTC. Translation gives CASSRTSGGAYEQFF. V is TRBV5-1 and J is TRBJ2-1; 15 bases map to TRBD2. CDR1 and CDR2 (germline): SGHRS, YFSETQ. Germline trimming cut 4 bases from V and 8 bases from J; bases unmatched to any gene: 4. The length of the CDR3 is 15 residues. Variable domain in full (rest from reference TRBV5-1 and TRBJ2-1): KAGVTQTPRYLIKTRGQQVTLSCSPISGHRSVSWYQQTPGQGLQFLFEYFSETQRNKGNFPGRFSGRQFSNSRSEMNVSTLELGDSALYLCASSRTSGGAYEQFFGPGTRLTVL.

Many counts were recorded for this clonotype. The rearrangement uses TRBV6-2 or TRBV6-3 and TRBJ2-5; 7 bases align to TRBD1. After removal of 5 bases from V and 3 bases from J, the junction contained 6 bases not matched to a gene. The CDR3 is made up of 14 amino acids. Germline V gene sequence: CDR1 MNHEY, CDR2 SVGEGT. Here the CDR3 reads CASSQSGGKETQYF. For the CDR3, the DNA is TGTGCCAGCAGTCAATCAGGGGGAAAAGAGACCCAGTACTTC.

This clonotype came up a few times. V and J are TRBV6-1 and TRBJ1-5; the match to TRBD1 covers 9 bases. This CDR3 spans 15 amino acids. Germline V gene data show CDR1 as MNHNS and CDR2 as SASEGT. J lost 3 bases, V lost 3 bases, and 3 bases had no gene match. Written as DNA, the CDR3 is TGTGCCAGCAGTGAGGACAGGGGTCCCAATCAGCCCCAGCATTTT. Translation: CASSEDRGPNQPQHF.

The chain is built from TRBV10-3 and TRBJ1-5, with no clear D. CDR3 length equals 14 residues. V shed 3 bases and J shed 4 bases, with 10 bases lying between them. Germline loops: CDR1 ENHRY, CDR2 SYGVKD. The chain's CDR3 is CAISDVGSNQPQHF. In DNA form, the CDR3 reads TGTGCCATCAGTGACGTGGGTTCAAATCAGCCCCAGCATTTT.

The rearrangement uses TRBV27 and TRBJ1-5, with D possibly TRBD1 on 5 matching bases. The CDR3 runs 16 residues. Trimming shortened V by 4 bases and J by 4 bases, and 17 bases separated the two germline ends. Germline CDR1 MNHEY, CDR2 SMNVEV (reference sequence). The CDR3 nucleotides are TGTGCCAGCAGTTCCCGGGACGGCTACCTTAATCAGCCCCAGCATTTT. The encoded protein is CASSSRDGYLNQPQHF.

In its sample, this clonotype was seen many times. The J gene is TRBJ2-4, the V gene TRBV6-5; tentatively, D is TRBD1 or TRBD2 (7 bases each). CDR1 and CDR2 (germline): MNHEY, SVGAGI. This CDR3 contains 12 residues. V gave up 8 bases and J gave up 10 bases, with 15 bases separating them. CDR3 amino acids: CASGARGGIQYF. CDR3 coding DNA: TGTGCCAGCGGAGCCAGGGGGGGTATTCAGTACTTC.

The V gene is TRBV12-3 or TRBV12-4, the J gene TRBJ2-2, with a tentative D call TRBD2 (7 bases). V lost 0 bases and J 6 bases, leaving 11 bases between the germline ends. The CDR3 covers 15 residues. CDR3 residues: CASSLAGGPPGELFF. DNA of the CDR3: TGTGCCAGCAGTTTAGCGGGGGGGCCCCCCGGGGAGCTGTTTTTT.

The table lists this clonotype with a few counts. This sequence joins TRBV10-1 and TRBJ2-6; D is unresolved. The germline CDR1 and CDR2 sequences are WNHNN and SYGVQD (reference sequence). This CDR3 spans 13 amino acids. Deletions cut 6 bases from V and 4 bases from J, with 7 bases between. The CDR3, as DNA: TGCGCCAGCAGCCCCGCGGGGGCCAACGTCCTGACTTTC. It encodes CASSPAGANVLTF.

This clonotype was detected a few times. This chain links TRBV20-1 with TRBJ2-1; TRBD2 agrees at 8 bases. This CDR3 has 14 amino acids. The germline V gene has CDR1 DFQATT and CDR2 SNEGSKA (reference sequence). The trim removed 5 bases at V and 4 bases at J, leaving 7 bases unmatched. CDR3 bases: TGCAGTGCTCCGCCGGGGGGGACGTACAATGAGCAGTTCTTC. Translated, it gives CSAPPGGTYNEQFF.

The table lists this clonotype with a few counts. The chain combines TRBV5-1 with TRBJ2-5; the D gene is possibly TRBD1 (7 bases). The CDR3 extends over 15 amino acids. Looked up from germline, CDR1 is SGHRS and CDR2 is YFSETQ. V was cut by 3 bases and J by 2 bases, with 14 bases left in between. CDR3 region: CASSWGDRMQETQYF. The CDR3 DNA follows: TGCGCCAGCAGCTGGGGGGACAGAATGCAAGAGACCCAGTACTTC.

This clonotype came up many times. The chain joins TRBV20-1 to TRBJ2-1; D possibly corresponds to TRBD1 (6 bases). The CDR3 covers 13 residues. Germline assignment: CDR1 DFQATT and CDR2 SNEGSKA (reference sequence). Trimming removed 3 bases at V and 3 bases at J, with 9 bases between. The CDR3 protein is CSARGRGYNEQFF. CDR3 coding DNA: TGCAGTGCTAGGGGCAGGGGCTACAATGAGCAGTTCTTC.

This clonotype was found many times. V usage is TRBV7-9 and J usage is TRBJ2-3; TRBD2 matches 10 bases. Germline V gene data show CDR1 as SEHNR and CDR2 as FQNEAQ (reference sequence). The CDR3 consists of 15 residues. The V and J ends lost 3 bases and 5 bases, in that order; junction bases with no gene match: 5. The CDR3 DNA sequence: TGTGCCAGCAGCTTGGCTAGCGGGGGCGGAGATACGCAGTATTTT. Protein: CASSLASGGGDTQYF. Full variable domain (outside the CDR3, taken from reference TRBV7-9 and TRBJ2-3): DTGVSQNPRHKITKRGQNVTFRCDPISEHNRLYWYRQTLGQGPEFLTYFQNEAQLEKSRLLSDRFSAERPKGSFSTLEIQRTEQGDSAMYLCASSLASGGGDTQYFGPGTRLTVL.

This rearrangement joins TRBV13 to TRBJ2-5; TRBD2 agrees at 13 bases. Germline CDR1 is PRHDT and CDR2 is FYEKMQ (reference sequence). The length of the CDR3 is 14 residues. Trimming at V came to 6 bases and at J to 5 bases, leaving 3 bases not matched to a gene. CDR3 coding DNA: TGTGCCAGCAGGACTAGCGGGGGGCTCGAGACCCAGTACTTC. It is translated as CASRTSGGLETQYF. Complete variable domain (other parts from reference TRBV13 and TRBJ2-5): AAGVIQSPRHLIKEKRETATLKCYPIPRHDTVYWYQQGPGQDPQFLISFYEKMQSDKGSIPDRFSAQQFSDYHSELNMSSLELGDSALYFCASRTSGGLETQYFGPGTRLLVL.

The chain carries TRBV3-1 and TRBJ1-2; D gene unclear. CDR1 is LGHDT, CDR2 YNNKEL, per germline (reference sequence). The V end was cut by 1 base, the J end by 4 bases, with 13 bases between. The length of the CDR3 is 15 residues. CDR3 sequence reads: CASSQGTLNPYGYTF. The CDR3, as DNA: TGTGCCAGCAGCCAAGGAACCCTAAACCCCTATGGCTACACCTTC. Based on the CDR3 plus reference TRBV3-1 and TRBJ1-2, the full variable domain is DTAVSQTPKYLVTQMGNDKSIKCEQNLGHDTMYWYKQDSKKFLKIMFSYNNKELIINETVPNRFSPKSPDKAHLNLHINSLELGDSAVYFCASSQGTLNPYGYTFGSGTRLTVV.